Listed below are T cell receptor beta chains from one sample, sequenced in a study of cytomegalovirus exposure and HLA in healthy donors. Generated by immunoSEQ multiplex PCR, the TCRdb table keeps only in-frame clones and is missing some. Counted here are around 180,000 clones, approximately 84% occurring once; the ten biggest clones make up about 4.9%. The sample consisted of PBMCs. The receptor source for this set is a girl aged 10-17 years in good health and CMV-seropositive. Both conserved end residues are part of each CDR3. A D gene is named only where the DNA matches it firmly. Not all rows give a size; the values are once, few, many and, for expanded clones, a class.

CDR3 protein	CDR3 DNA	V gene	J gene	clone size	D gene	CDR3 length
CASSRGQSLLNTEAFF	TGTGCCAGCTCACGGGGACAATCACTTTTGAACACTGAAGCTTTCTTT	TRBV18	TRBJ1-1	-	-	16
CASSLGTTGELFF	TGTGCCAGCAGCCTTGGGACAACCGGGGAGCTGTTTTTT	TRBV9	TRBJ2-2	-	-	13
CASSSLGGSTDTQYF	TGTGCCAGCAGCTCTCTTGGGGGCTCCACAGATACGCAGTATTTT	TRBV11-1	TRBJ2-3	-	-	15
CVSSSLAGGGETQYF	TGTGTCAGCAGTTCCCTAGCGGGGGGGGGTGAGACCCAGTACTTC	TRBV28	TRBJ2-5	-	TRBD2	15
CASSLGQGDGYTF	TGTGCCAGCAGCTTAGGACAGGGGGATGGCTACACCTTC	TRBV7-9	TRBJ1-2	-	TRBD1	13
CASSPQGDGEKLFF	TGTGCCAGCAGCCCTCAGGGTGATGGGGAAAAACTGTTTTTT	TRBV27	TRBJ1-4	-	-	14
CASTNRRDYNEQFF	TGTGCCAGCACCAACCGGAGGGACTACAATGAGCAGTTCTTC	TRBV2	TRBJ2-1	-	-	14
CASSLSIAGGEDTQYF	TGCGCCAGCAGCTTGTCCATAGCGGGGGGAGAAGATACGCAGTATTTT	TRBV5-1	TRBJ2-3	once	TRBD2	16
CASSLGGEEKLFF	TGTGCCAGCAGCTTAGGCGGGGAAGAAAAACTGTTTTTT	TRBV7-9	TRBJ1-4	few	-	13
CASSFSQGDTEAFF	TGTGCCAGCAGCTTCTCACAGGGGGACACTGAAGCTTTCTTT	TRBV11-3	TRBJ1-1	few	TRBD1	14
CASSEGADSQETQYF	TGTGCCAGCAGTGAGGGGGCTGACAGCCAAGAGACCCAGTACTTC	TRBV2	TRBJ2-5	-	-	15
CASSYATYNEQFF	TGTGCCAGCAGTTACGCAACTTACAATGAGCAGTTCTTC	TRBV6-6	TRBJ2-1	-	-	13
CSCEEGSTEAFF	TGTTCCTGCGAGGAGGGCTCCACTGAAGCTTTCTTT	TRBV7-9	TRBJ1-1	-	-	12
CASSLEDTGGEETRYF	TGTGCCAGCAGCTTAGAAGATACAGGGGGCGAAGAGACCCGGTACTTC	TRBV11-3	TRBJ2-5	-	TRBD1	16
CATSREISTPGTEAFF	TGTGCCACCAGCAGAGAAATATCTACCCCGGGGACTGAAGCTTTCTTT	TRBV15	TRBJ1-1	-	-	16
CASKANDITEAFF	TGTGCCAGCAAAGCTAACGATATCACTGAAGCTTTCTTT	TRBV6-5	TRBJ1-1	-	-	13
CASSDSGGSHEQYF	TGTGCCAGCAGTGACTCGGGGGGATCCCACGAGCAGTACTTC	TRBV6-4	TRBJ2-7	-	-	14
CASSFPGGVDTQYF	TGTGCCAGCAGCTTTCCGGGGGGGGTAGATACGCAGTATTTT	TRBV7-8	TRBJ2-3	-	TRBD2	14
CASSLGLADSYEQYF	TGTGCCAGCAGCCTTGGACTAGCTGATTCCTACGAGCAGTACTTC	TRBV7-9	TRBJ2-7	-	TRBD2	15
CASSQRQGINGYTF	TGTGCCAGCAGCCAGAGACAGGGTATCAATGGCTACACCTTC	TRBV7-9	TRBJ1-2	-	TRBD1	14
CASSPRDRTSYEQYF	TGTGCCAGCAGCCCGAGGGACAGGACCTCCTACGAGCAGTACTTC	TRBV14	TRBJ2-7	once	TRBD1	15
CAISESGQVGRPGGYTF	TGTGCCATCAGTGAGTCGGGACAGGTCGGTCGGCCGGGCGGCTACACCTTC	TRBV10-3	TRBJ1-2	once	TRBD1	17
CASSFRGWAEAFF	TGTGCCAGCAGCTTCCGCGGTTGGGCTGAAGCTTTCTTT	TRBV7-9	TRBJ1-1	-	-	13
CASSPPRRALESKGQYF	TGTGCCAGCAGCCCGCCCCGGAGGGCACTCGAAAGTAAGGGGCAGTACTTC	TRBV11-2	TRBJ2-5	-	-	17
CASSWGGVGDTEAFF	TGCGCCAGCAGCTGGGGGGGGGTTGGCGACACTGAAGCTTTCTTT	TRBV5-1	TRBJ1-1	-	-	15
CASSLPGRAYYEQYF	TGTGCCAGCAGTTTACCTGGCAGGGCATATTACGAGCAGTACTTC	TRBV27	TRBJ2-7	-	-	15
CASSLLAGDLATDTQYF	TGTGCCAGCAGCTTGTTAGCGGGGGACCTCGCCACAGATACGCAGTATTTT	TRBV5-4	TRBJ2-3	-	TRBD2	17
CASSAGAAYEQYF	TGTGCCAGCAGTGCAGGGGCAGCCTACGAGCAGTACTTC	TRBV2	TRBJ2-7	-	-	13
CATTYRGIGTDTQYF	TGTGCCACCACATACAGGGGAATCGGCACAGATACGCAGTATTTT	TRBV15	TRBJ2-3	once	TRBD1	15
CASSYEGSGGNSGYTF	TGTGCCAGCAGTTACGAGGGGTCAGGGGGCAATAGCGGCTACACCTTC	TRBV6-5	TRBJ1-2	-	TRBD1	16
CASSDRGNTEAFF	TGTGCCAGCAGTGACAGGGGTAACACTGAAGCTTTCTTT	TRBV6-4	TRBJ1-1	many	-	13
CASSLSAGPAGETQYF	TGTGCCAGCAGCTTATCGGCGGGGCCTGCGGGTGAGACCCAGTACTTC	TRBV11-2	TRBJ2-5	-	-	16
CSVGIQAANYGYTF	TGCAGCGTTGGAATACAGGCAGCTAACTATGGCTACACCTTC	TRBV29-1	TRBJ1-2	-	-	14
CASSPTGGGNQPQHF	TGTGCCAGCAGTCCGACAGGGGGAGGCAATCAGCCCCAGCATTTT	TRBV9	TRBJ1-5	-	TRBD1	15
CASSSRENTEAFF	TGTGCCAGTAGTAGTCGAGAGAACACTGAAGCTTTCTTT	TRBV19	TRBJ1-1	once	-	13
CAGRQAAGQETQYF	TGTGCCGGGCGTCAGGCGGCGGGCCAAGAGACCCAGTACTTC	TRBV7-3	TRBJ2-5	-	-	14
CASSPPGLAGSNTGELFF	TGTGCCAGCAGCCCACCGGGACTAGCGGGTTCGAACACCGGGGAGCTGTTTTTT	TRBV5-4	TRBJ2-2	-	TRBD2	18
CASSLEWRSRDSYGYTF	TGCGCCAGCAGCTTGGAATGGAGAAGCCGGGACAGCTATGGCTACACCTTC	TRBV5-1	TRBJ1-2	-	TRBD1	17
CASSEGTSNSNQPQHF	TGTGCCAGCAGTGAAGGGACTTCGAATAGCAATCAGCCCCAGCATTTT	TRBV2	TRBJ1-5	-	-	16
CSSSYQGRLTGELFF	TGTTCCAGCAGCTACCAGGGCCGGCTCACCGGGGAGCTGTTTTTT	TRBV7-9	TRBJ2-2	-	-	15
CASSENPLDTQYF	TGTGCCAGCAGTGAAAATCCCTTGGATACGCAGTATTTT	TRBV6-1	TRBJ2-3	once	-	13
CASSRNLGAAADTQYF	TGTGCCAGCAGCCGTAATTTGGGAGCGGCGGCAGATACGCAGTATTTT	TRBV4-2	TRBJ2-3	-	-	16
CASSTRTSGASYEQYF	TGTGCCAGCAGCACTCGGACTAGCGGGGCTTCCTACGAGCAGTACTTC	TRBV7-6	TRBJ2-7	-	TRBD2	16
CASSPRSLGTGSGNTIYF	TGTGCCAGCTCACCACGATCGCTCGGGACAGGGTCTGGAAACACCATATATTTT	TRBV18	TRBJ1-3	-	TRBD1	18
CATTGQEVATEAFF	TGTGCCACGACAGGGCAGGAGGTCGCCACTGAAGCTTTCTTT	TRBV10-3	TRBJ1-1	-	TRBD1	14
CASSAGQAGNTIYF	TGTGCCAGCTCAGCGGGACAGGCTGGGAACACCATATATTTT	TRBV18	TRBJ1-3	few	TRBD1	14
CASSDMRGLRANTEAFF	TGTGCCAGCAGTGACATGAGAGGTCTAAGAGCGAACACTGAAGCTTTCTTT	TRBV25-1	TRBJ1-1	-	-	17
CASSGDRGPPTSGYTF	TGTGCCAGCAGTGGGGACAGGGGGCCACCAACTAGTGGCTACACCTTC	TRBV25-1	TRBJ1-2	-	TRBD1	16
CASSFNRGVDSPLHF	TGTGCCAGCAGTTTTAACAGGGGTGTAGATTCACCCCTCCACTTT	TRBV6-5	TRBJ1-6	-	TRBD1	15
CASSPRPLAGTEAFF	TGCGCCAGCAGCCCACGACCCCTGGCGGGCACTGAAGCTTTCTTT	TRBV10-1	TRBJ1-1	-	-	15
CASSFLADTEAFF	TGTGCCAGCAGTTTTCTGGCGGACACTGAAGCTTTCTTT	TRBV27	TRBJ1-1	-	-	13
CASSQVWGQGVSYEQYF	TGCGCCAGCAGCCAAGTATGGGGACAGGGGGTCTCCTACGAGCAGTACTTC	TRBV4-1	TRBJ2-7	-	TRBD1	17
CASSLVGLAGPSTDTQYF	TGCGCCAGCAGCTTGGTGGGACTAGCGGGGCCTAGCACAGATACGCAGTATTTT	TRBV5-1	TRBJ2-3	-	TRBD2	18
CASSLRRGPAGGRKGEQFF	TGTGCCAGCAGCTTACGTCGGGGTCCGGCGGGGGGGCGTAAGGGTGAGCAGTTCTTC	TRBV11-3	TRBJ2-1	-	TRBD2	19
CASSFTTSGDHEQYF	TGTGCCAGCAGTTTCACAACTAGCGGGGACCACGAGCAGTACTTC	TRBV27	TRBJ2-7	-	TRBD2	15
CASSLAGRPLSDGYTF	TGCGCCAGCAGCTTGGCCGGCAGGCCTTTGTCTGATGGCTACACCTTC	TRBV5-1	TRBJ1-2	-	-	16
CASSPVTLTSTDTQYF	TGTGCCAGCAGCCCAGTGACTTTGACTAGCACAGATACGCAGTATTTT	TRBV9	TRBJ2-3	-	-	16